This entry features one T cell receptor beta chain sequence. The target antigen is unknown. This record comes from a study of CD4 T cells in relation to SARS-CoV-2 and coronaviruses. Across the whole study: ViraFEST: roughly ten-day antigen culture of PBMCs, then TCR beta CDR3 sequencing.

Assay: immunoSEQ multiplex PCR; the TCRdb copy retains only in-frame clones and omits some. The table lists around 15,000 clones, around 77% of them singletons. Findings of the study overall: Monoreactive clones expanded significantly more to SARS-CoV-2 than crossreactive clones did.

The CDR3 loop spans 17 amino acids. After removal of 6 bases from V and 0 bases from J, the junction contained 11 bases not matched to a gene. CDR1 LGHDT and CDR2 YNNKEL come from the germline V gene (reference sequence). CD4+ T cells from unexposed donors were obtained before the COVID-19 pandemic (2011-2018). Isolation of CD4+ T cells took place after approximately 10 days in culture. PBMCs were plated at some 2 million per well in IL-2-containing medium. Sequencing was performed on CD4+ T cells from PBMCs, cultured in vitro. The chain links TRBV3-1 (or the pseudogene TRBV3-2) to TRBJ1-3, with 7 positions matching TRBD1. This receptor was obtained from a human donor in good health. CDR3: CASSVGDSHSSGNTIYF. The CDR3 DNA follows: TGTGCCAGCAGTGTTGGGGACAGCCACAGCTCTGGAAACACCATATATTTT.